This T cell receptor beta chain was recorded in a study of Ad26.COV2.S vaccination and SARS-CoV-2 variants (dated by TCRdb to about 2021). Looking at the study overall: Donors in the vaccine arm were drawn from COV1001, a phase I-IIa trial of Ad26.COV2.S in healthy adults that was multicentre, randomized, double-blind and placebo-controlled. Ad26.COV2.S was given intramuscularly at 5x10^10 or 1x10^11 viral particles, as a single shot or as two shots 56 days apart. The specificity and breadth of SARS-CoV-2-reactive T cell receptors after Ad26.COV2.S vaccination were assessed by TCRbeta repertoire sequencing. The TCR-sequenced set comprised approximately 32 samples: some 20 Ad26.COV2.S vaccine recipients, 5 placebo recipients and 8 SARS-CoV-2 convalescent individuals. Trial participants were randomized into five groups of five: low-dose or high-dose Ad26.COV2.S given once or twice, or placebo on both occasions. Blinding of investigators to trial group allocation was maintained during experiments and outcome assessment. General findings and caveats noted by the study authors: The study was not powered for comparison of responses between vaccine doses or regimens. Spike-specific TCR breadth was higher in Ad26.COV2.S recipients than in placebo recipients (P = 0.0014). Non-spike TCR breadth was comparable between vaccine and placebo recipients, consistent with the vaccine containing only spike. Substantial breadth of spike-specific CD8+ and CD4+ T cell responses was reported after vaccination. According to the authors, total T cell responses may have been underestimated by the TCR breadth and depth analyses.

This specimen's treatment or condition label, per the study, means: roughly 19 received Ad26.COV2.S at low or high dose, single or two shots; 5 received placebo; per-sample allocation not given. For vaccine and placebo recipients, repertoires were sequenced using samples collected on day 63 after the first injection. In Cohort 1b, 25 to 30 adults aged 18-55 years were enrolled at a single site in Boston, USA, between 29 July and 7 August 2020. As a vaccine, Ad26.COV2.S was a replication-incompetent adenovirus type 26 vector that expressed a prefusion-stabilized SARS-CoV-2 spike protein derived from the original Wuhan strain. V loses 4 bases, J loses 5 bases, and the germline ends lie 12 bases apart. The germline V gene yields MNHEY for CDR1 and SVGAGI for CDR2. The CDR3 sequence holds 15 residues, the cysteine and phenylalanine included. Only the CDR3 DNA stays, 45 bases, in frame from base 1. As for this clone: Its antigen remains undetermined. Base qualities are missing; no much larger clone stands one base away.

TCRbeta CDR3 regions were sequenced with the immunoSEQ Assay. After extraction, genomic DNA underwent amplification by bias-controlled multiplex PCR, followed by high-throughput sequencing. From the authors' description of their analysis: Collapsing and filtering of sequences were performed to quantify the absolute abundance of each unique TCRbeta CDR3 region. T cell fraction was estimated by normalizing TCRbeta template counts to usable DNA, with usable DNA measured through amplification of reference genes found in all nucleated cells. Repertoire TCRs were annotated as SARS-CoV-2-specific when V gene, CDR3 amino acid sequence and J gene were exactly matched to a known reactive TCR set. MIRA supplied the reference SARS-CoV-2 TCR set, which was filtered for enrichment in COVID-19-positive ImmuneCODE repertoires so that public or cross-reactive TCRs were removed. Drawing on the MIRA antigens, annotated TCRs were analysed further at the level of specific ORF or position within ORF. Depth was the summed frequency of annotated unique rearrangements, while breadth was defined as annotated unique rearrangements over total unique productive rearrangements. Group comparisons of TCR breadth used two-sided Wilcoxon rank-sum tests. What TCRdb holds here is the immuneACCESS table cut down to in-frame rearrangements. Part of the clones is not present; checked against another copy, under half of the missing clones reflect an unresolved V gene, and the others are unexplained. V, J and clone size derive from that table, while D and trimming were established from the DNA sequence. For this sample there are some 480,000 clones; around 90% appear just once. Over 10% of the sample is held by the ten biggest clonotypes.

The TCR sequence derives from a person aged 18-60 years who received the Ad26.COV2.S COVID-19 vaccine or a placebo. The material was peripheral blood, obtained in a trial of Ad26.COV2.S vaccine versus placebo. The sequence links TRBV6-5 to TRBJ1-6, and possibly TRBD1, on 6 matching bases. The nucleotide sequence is TGTGCCAGCAGTTCAACTACAGGGCATAATTCACCCCTCCACTTT. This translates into CASSSTTGHNSPLHF.